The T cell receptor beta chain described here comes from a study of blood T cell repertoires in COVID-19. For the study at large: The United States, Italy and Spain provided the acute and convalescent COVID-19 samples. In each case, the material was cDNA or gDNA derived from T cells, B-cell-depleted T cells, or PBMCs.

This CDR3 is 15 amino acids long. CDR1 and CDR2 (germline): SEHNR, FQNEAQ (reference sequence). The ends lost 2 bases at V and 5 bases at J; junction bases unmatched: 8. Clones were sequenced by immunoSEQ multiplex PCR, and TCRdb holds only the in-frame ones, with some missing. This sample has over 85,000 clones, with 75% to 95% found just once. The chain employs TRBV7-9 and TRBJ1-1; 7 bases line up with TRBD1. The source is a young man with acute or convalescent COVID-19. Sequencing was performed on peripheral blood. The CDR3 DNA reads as TGTGCCAGCAGCTTAAAGCTAGGGGGCTCGACTGAAGCTTTCTTT. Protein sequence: CASSLKLGGSTEAFF.